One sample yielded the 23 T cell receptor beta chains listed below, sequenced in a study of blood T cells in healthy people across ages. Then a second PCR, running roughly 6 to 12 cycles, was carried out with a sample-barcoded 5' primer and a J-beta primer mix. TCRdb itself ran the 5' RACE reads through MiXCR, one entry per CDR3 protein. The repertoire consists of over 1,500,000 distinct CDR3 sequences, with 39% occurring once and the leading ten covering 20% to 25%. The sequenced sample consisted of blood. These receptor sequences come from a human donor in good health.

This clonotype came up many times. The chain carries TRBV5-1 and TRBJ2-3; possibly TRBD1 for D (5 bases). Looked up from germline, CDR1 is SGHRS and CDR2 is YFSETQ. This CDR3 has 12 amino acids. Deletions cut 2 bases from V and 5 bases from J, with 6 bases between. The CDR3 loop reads CASSFREDTQYF. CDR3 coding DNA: TGCGCCAGCAGCTTCAGGGAAGATACGCAGTATTTT.

CDR3 in amino acids: CRGGGASNYGYTF. The CDR3, as DNA: TGCAGGGGCGGAGGGGCTTCTAACTATGGCTACACCTTC. This chain connects TRBV20-1 to TRBJ1-2; tentative D call: TRBD1 (5 bases). Germline CDR1 and CDR2: DFQATT and SNEGSKA (reference sequence). The CDR3 contains 13 residues.

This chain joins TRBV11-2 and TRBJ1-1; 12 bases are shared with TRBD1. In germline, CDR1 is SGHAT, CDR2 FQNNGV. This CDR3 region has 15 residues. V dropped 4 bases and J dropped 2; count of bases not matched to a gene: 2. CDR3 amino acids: CASSWDRGLNTEAFF. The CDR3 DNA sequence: TGTGCCAGCAGCTGGGACAGGGGGCTAAACACTGAAGCTTTCTTT. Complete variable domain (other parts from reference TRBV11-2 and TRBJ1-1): EAGVAQSPRYKIIEKRQSVAFWCNPISGHATLYWYQQILGQGPKLLIQFQNNGVVDDSQLPKDRFSAERLKGVDSTLKIQPAKLEDSAVYLCASSWDRGLNTEAFFGQGTRLTVV.

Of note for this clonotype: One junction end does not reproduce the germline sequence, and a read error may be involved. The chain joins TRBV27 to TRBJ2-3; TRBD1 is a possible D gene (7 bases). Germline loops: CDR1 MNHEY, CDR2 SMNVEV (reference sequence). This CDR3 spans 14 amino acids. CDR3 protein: CASSLVRGADMQYF. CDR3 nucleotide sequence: TGTGCCAGCAGTTTAGTCAGGGGGGCAGATATGCAGTATTTT.

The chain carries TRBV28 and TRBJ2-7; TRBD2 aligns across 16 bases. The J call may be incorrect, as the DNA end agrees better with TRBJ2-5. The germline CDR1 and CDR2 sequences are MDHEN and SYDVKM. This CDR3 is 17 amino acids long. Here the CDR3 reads CAIQPGLAGGLKETQYF. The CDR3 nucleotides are TGTGCCATTCAGCCGGGACTAGCGGGGGGGCTTAAAGAGACCCAGTACTTC.

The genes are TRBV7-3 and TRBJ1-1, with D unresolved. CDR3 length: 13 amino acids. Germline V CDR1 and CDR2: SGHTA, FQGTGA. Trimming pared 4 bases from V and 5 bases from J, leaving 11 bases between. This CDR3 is CASSSQTRTEAFF. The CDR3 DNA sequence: TGTGCCAGCAGCTCACAGACAAGGACTGAAGCTTTCTTT.

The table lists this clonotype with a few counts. The CDR3 sequence: CASSQDIRGSGANVLTF. CDR3 DNA: TGCGCCAGCAGCCAAGATATTCGGGGCTCTGGGGCCAACGTCCTGACTTTC. The V gene is TRBV4-3, the J gene TRBJ2-6; D might be TRBD2 (5 bases). V was clipped by 0 bases and J by 0 bases, with 9 bases between them. The germline CDR1 and CDR2 sequences are LGHNA and YSLEER. The CDR3 runs 17 residues.

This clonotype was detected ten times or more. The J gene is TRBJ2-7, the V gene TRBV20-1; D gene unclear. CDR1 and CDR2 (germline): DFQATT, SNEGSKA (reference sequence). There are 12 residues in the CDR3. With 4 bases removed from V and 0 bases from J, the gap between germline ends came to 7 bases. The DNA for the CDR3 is TGCAGTGCTATCAAACCCTCCTACGAGCAGTACTTC. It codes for CSAIKPSYEQYF.

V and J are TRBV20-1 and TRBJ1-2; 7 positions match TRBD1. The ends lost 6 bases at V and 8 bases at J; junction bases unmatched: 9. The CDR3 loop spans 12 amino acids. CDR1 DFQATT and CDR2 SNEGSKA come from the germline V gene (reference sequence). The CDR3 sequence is CSAHEGARGYTF. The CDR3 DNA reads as TGCAGTGCGCACGAGGGGGCGCGGGGCTACACCTTC.

CDR3 sequence: CSVATGYSNQPQHF. CDR3 DNA sequence: TGCAGCGTTGCCACAGGTTATAGCAATCAGCCCCAGCATTTT. The V and J genes are TRBV29-1 and TRBJ1-5; a weak D match, TRBD1 (5 bases). The germline V gene has CDR1 SQVTM and CDR2 ANQGSEA. This CDR3 is built from 14 residues. Trimming took off 4 bases at V and 0 bases at J, with 10 bases between the two ends.

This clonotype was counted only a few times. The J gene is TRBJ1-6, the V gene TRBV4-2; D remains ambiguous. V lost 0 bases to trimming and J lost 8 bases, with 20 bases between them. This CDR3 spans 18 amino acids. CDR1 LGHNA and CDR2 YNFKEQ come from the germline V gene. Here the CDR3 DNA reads TGTGCCAGCAGCCAAGATCTGTGGCAGGATGGGAGACATTCACCCCTCCACTTT. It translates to CASSQDLWQDGRHSPLHF.

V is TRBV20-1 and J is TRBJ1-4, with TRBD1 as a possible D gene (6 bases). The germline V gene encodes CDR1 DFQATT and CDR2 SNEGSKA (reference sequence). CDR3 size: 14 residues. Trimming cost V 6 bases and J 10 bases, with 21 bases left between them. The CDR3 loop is CSAGEGGLVGKLFF. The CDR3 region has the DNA TGCAGTGCAGGGGAGGGGGGTTTGGTGGGAAAACTGTTTTTT.

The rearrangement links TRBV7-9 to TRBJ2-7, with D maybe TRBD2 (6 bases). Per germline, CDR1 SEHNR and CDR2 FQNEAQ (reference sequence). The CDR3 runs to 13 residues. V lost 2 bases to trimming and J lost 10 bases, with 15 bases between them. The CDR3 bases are TGTGCCAGCAGCTTAACATCGACCGGGAGCCAGTACTTC. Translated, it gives CASSLTSTGSQYF.

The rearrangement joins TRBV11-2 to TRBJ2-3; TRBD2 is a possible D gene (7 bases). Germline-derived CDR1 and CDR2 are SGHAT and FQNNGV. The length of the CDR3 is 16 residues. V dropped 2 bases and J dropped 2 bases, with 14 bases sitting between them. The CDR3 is CASSLRGAGNTDTQYF. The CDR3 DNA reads TGTGCCAGCAGCTTACGGGGGGCAGGGAACACAGATACGCAGTATTTT.

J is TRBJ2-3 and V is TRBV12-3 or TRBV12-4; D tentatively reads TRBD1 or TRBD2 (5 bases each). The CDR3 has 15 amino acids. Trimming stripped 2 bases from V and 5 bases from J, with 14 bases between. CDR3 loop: CASSLTEGLVDTQYF. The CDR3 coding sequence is TGTGCCAGCAGTTTAACAGAGGGGCTGGTAGATACGCAGTATTTT.

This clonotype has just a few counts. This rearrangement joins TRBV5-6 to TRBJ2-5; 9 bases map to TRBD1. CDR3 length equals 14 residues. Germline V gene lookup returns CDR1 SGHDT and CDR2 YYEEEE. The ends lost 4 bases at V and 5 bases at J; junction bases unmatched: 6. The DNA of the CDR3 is TGTGCCAGCAGCGGGGGGACAGGGACGGAGACCCAGTACTTC. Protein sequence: CASSGGTGTETQYF. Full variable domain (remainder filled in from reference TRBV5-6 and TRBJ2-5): DAGVTQSPTHLIKTRGQQVTLRCSPKSGHDTVSWYQQALGQGPQFIFQYYEEEERQRGNFPDRFSGHQFPNYSSELNVNALLLGDSALYLCASSGGTGTETQYFGPGTRLLVL.

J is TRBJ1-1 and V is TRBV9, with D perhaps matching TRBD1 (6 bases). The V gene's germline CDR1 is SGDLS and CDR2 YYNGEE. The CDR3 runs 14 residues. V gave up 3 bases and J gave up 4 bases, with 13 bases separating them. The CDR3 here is CASSGQVGGTEAFF. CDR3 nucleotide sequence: TGTGCCAGCAGCGGACAGGTGGGGGGCACTGAAGCTTTCTTT.

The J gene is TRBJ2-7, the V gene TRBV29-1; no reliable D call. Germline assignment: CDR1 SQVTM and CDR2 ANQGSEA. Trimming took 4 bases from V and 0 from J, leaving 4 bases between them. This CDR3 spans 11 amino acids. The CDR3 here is CSVVLSYEQYF. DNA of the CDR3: TGCAGCGTTGTCCTCTCCTACGAGCAGTACTTC.

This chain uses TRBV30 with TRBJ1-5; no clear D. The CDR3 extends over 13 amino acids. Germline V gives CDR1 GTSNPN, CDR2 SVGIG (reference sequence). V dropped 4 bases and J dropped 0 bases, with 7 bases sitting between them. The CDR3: CAWNRYSNQPQHF. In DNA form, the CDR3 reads TGTGCCTGGAACCGTTATAGCAATCAGCCCCAGCATTTT.

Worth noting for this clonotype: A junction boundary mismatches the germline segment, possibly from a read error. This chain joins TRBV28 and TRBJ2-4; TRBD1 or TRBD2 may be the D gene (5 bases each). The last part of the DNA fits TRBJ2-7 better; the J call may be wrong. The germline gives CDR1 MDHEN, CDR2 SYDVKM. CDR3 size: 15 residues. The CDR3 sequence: CAGSSRGRTAYEQYF. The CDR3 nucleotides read TGTGCCGGCAGTTCCCGGGGCCGCACCGCCTACGAGCAGTACTTC.

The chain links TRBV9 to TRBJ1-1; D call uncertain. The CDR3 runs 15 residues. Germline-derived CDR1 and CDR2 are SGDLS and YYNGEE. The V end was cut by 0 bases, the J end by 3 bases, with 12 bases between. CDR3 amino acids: CASSVGPFMDTEAFF. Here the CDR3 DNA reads TGTGCCAGCAGCGTAGGCCCCTTTATGGACACTGAAGCTTTCTTT.

The CDR3 DNA reads as TGTGCCAGCGGGAAACTGGGACGGCAAACTCAAGAGACCCAGTACTTC. Translating it yields CASGKLGRQTQETQYF. The V call is TRBV27, the J call TRBJ2-5; D might be TRBD1 or TRBD2, each matching 5 bases. There are 16 residues in the CDR3. V lost 8 bases and J lost 2, with 21 bases in between. The germline V gene has CDR1 MNHEY and CDR2 SMNVEV (reference sequence).

CDR3 nucleotide sequence: TGTGCCACCAGTGATTCGGGCGTTGAGCAGTTCTTC. Its protein is CATSDSGVEQFF. The chain carries TRBV24-1 and TRBJ2-1; no reliable D call. The CDR3 runs 12 residues. V shed 2 bases and J shed 9 bases, with 7 bases lying between them. Germline assignment: CDR1 KGHDR and CDR2 SFDVKD.